This T cell receptor (beta chain) originates from a study of cytomegalovirus exposure and HLA in healthy donors. This CDR3 is 12 amino acids long. Trimming took off 4 bases at V and 2 bases at J, with 6 bases between the two ends. Germline lookup yields CDR1 SGHTA and CDR2 FQGNSA. PCR was performed using 60 Vbeta and 13 Jbeta primers. TCRdb's table, derived via immunoSEQ multiplex PCR, lists solely in-frame clones and lacks some. The sample holds over 150,000 clones, 79% seen once. The sample was PBMCs. The chain links TRBV7-2 to TRBJ2-7; D is uncertain. The sequence was collected from a girl between 5 and 17 years old in good health and CMV-seropositive. The CDR3: CASSSTTYEQYF. In DNA, the CDR3 is TGTGCCAGCAGCTCGACAACCTACGAGCAGTACTTC.